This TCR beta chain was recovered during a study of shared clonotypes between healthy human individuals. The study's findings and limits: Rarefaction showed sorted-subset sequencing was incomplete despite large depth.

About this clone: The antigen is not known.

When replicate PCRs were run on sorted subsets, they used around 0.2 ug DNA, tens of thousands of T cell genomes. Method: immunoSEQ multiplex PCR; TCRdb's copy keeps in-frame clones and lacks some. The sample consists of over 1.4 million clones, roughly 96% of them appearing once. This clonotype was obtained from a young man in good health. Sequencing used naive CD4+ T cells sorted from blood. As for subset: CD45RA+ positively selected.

The CDR3 DNA follows: TGCGCCAGCAGCCAAGCTGTCAGGGAAAACACTGAAGCTTTCTTT. Translated: CASSQAVRENTEAFF. The J gene is TRBJ1-1, the V gene TRBV4-3; perhaps TRBD1 as D (5 bases). The CDR3 covers 15 residues. Trimming removed 1 base from V and 2 bases from J, with 11 bases in between. Germline CDR1 is LGHNA and CDR2 is YSLEER.